Following are 14 T cell receptor beta chains from one sample sequenced in a study of a mutant IDH1 vaccine in newly diagnosed glioma. These receptors have no identified antigens. Profiling relied on immunoSEQ multiplex PCR, and the TCRdb table lists in-frame clones only, not all of them. The repertoire holds approximately 31,000 clones, around 80% seen once, with approximately 3.4% in the top ten. Time point indicated: week 35, safety follow-up. A single vaccine dose contained 300 ug of mutant IDH1 20-mer peptide, and topical imiquimod was used with it. The sample here was PBMCs, taken from a glioma patient whose treatment included an IDH1 peptide vaccine. Every receptor here comes from a man aged 35 to 55 with glioma. Some clones in this sample may be carry-over from other donors' samples.

V usage is TRBV4-3 and J usage is TRBJ2-1; D is unresolved. This CDR3 contains 15 residues. Germline V gene data show CDR1 as LGHNA and CDR2 as YSLEER. V dropped 0 bases and J dropped 8 bases, with 14 bases sitting between them. DNA for the CDR3: TGCGCCAGCAGCCAAGAGGGCCGGTCTTGGGATGAGCAGTTCTTC. It translates to CASSQEGRSWDEQFF.

This clone was detected once. The V and J genes are TRBV5-4 and TRBJ2-1; 10 positions agree with TRBD1. Germline values: CDR1 SGHNT, CDR2 YYREEE (reference sequence). Losses at the gene ends were 6 bases for V and 9 bases for J; bases not matched to a gene: 12. There are 15 residues in the CDR3. The CDR3 is CASTPGQGIRGEQFF. In DNA, the CDR3 is TGTGCCAGCACCCCGGGACAGGGGATCCGGGGTGAGCAGTTCTTC. Full variable domain (outside the CDR3, taken from reference TRBV5-4 and TRBJ2-1): ETGVTQSPTHLIKTRGQQVTLRCSSQSGHNTVSWYQQALGQGPQFIFQYYREEENGRGNFPPRFSGLQFPNYSSELNVNALELDDSALYLCASTPGQGIRGEQFFGPGTRLTVL.

This rearrangement joins TRBV5-1 to TRBJ2-7; 7 bases map to TRBD1. V shed 3 bases and J 2 bases; nucleotides not matched to a gene: 8. Looked up from germline, CDR1 is SGHRS and CDR2 is YFSETQ. The CDR3 has 15 amino acids. The CDR3 is CASSSTGTETYEQYF. The CDR3 nucleotides are TGCGCCAGCAGCTCTACCGGGACAGAGACCTACGAGCAGTACTTC.

This clone appeared once. This chain uses TRBV5-4 with TRBJ1-1; perhaps TRBD1 as D (5 bases). CDR1 and CDR2 from the germline V gene are SGHNT and YYREEE (reference sequence). The CDR3 length is 13 residues. Trimming removed 3 bases at V and 1 base at J, with 7 bases between. This CDR3 reads CASSWGGNTEAFF. The DNA of the CDR3 is TGTGCCAGCAGCTGGGGGGGGAACACTGAAGCTTTCTTT.

The CDR3 spells CAIGLGTGSYEQYF. In nucleotides, the CDR3 is TGTGCCATCGGTCTCGGGACAGGCTCCTACGAGCAGTACTTC. The rearrangement links TRBV10-3 to TRBJ2-7, with TRBD1 identical over 8 bases. This CDR3 spans 14 amino acids. V dropped 8 bases and J dropped 0; count of bases not matched to a gene: 6. CDR1 and CDR2 from the germline V gene are ENHRY and SYGVKD.

This clone was detected only a few times. V usage is TRBV6-5 and J usage is TRBJ2-7; D possibly matches TRBD1 or TRBD2 (5 bases each). This CDR3 region has 14 residues. CDR1 and CDR2 (germline): MNHEY, SVGAGI. V was clipped by 4 bases and J by 5 bases, with 15 bases between them. The CDR3 nucleotides are TGTGCCAGCAGTTCTCTCAGAGGGGTGGACGAGCAGTACTTC. Translated, it gives CASSSLRGVDEQYF.

The chain joins TRBV5-4 to TRBJ2-7, with D unresolved. Germline CDR1 is SGHNT and CDR2 is YYREEE (reference sequence). V was shortened by 5 bases and J by 0 bases, with 9 bases between the two germline ends. There are 13 residues in the CDR3. CDR3 sequence (DNA): TGTGCCAGCAGGGACCGGAGCTCCTACGAGCAGTACTTC. It is translated as CASRDRSSYEQYF.

This clone has just one count. The gene calls are TRBV19 and TRBJ2-7; D unresolved. The CDR3 runs to 12 residues. Trimming cost V 4 bases and J 5 bases, with 9 bases left between them. The germline CDR1 and CDR2 sequences are LNHDA and SQIVND (reference sequence). The CDR3 spells CASSRVGHEQYF. In DNA, the CDR3 is TGTGCCAGTAGTAGGGTCGGCCACGAGCAGTACTTC.

The count of this clone is one. The chain has TRBV6-5 and TRBJ1-4; D unresolved. The V and J ends lost 0 bases and 7 bases respectively, with 9 bases between them. CDR1 MNHEY and CDR2 SVGAGI come from the germline V gene. This CDR3 region has 14 residues. The CDR3 protein is CASSYSVRPEKLFF. The CDR3 DNA reads as TGTGCCAGCAGTTACTCCGTCAGGCCTGAAAAACTGTTTTTT.

V gene TRBV11-3 combines with J gene TRBJ2-2, with 8 bases that match TRBD2. The CDR3 totals 16 residues. Trimming at V came to 5 bases and at J to 8 bases, leaving 13 bases not matched to a gene. Germline CDR1 SGHNT, CDR2 YENEEA. CDR3 coding DNA: TGTGCCAGCAGCCCATCCGGGACTAGGCCTACTGGGGAGCTGTTTTTT. Protein sequence: CASSPSGTRPTGELFF.

This chain connects TRBV11-2 to TRBJ1-5; 9 nucleotides line up with TRBD1. The CDR3 is 14 amino acids. The germline V gene encodes CDR1 SGHAT and CDR2 FQNNGV. V was clipped by 4 bases and J by 11 bases; unmatched bases: 9. Here the CDR3 DNA reads TGTGCCAGCAGCTCGGGACAGGGACTCTGGACCCAGCATTTT. This translates into CASSSGQGLWTQHF.

Here the CDR3 DNA reads TGCAGTGCTAGTCACCGGGCTGGAGCTTTCTTT. It yields the protein CSASHRAGAFF. V usage is TRBV20-1 and J usage is TRBJ1-1; D ambiguous. This CDR3 is 11 amino acids long. Trimming took off 3 bases at V and 10 bases at J, with 12 bases between the two ends. Germline V gene sequence: CDR1 DFQATT, CDR2 SNEGSKA (reference sequence).

This clone was recorded a few times. The V call is TRBV5-6, the J call TRBJ1-2; 9 bases match TRBD1. This CDR3 has 14 residues. Per the germline V gene, CDR1 is SGHDT and CDR2 is YYEEEE. Trimming at V came to 0 bases and at J to 8 bases, leaving 5 bases not matched to a gene. The DNA for the CDR3 is TGTGCCAGCAGCTTGGGTACAGGGGGCAACGGCTACACCTTC. Encoded protein: CASSLGTGGNGYTF.

This chain's CDR3 is CASSLASGTQETQYF. DNA of the CDR3: TGCGCCAGCAGCTTGGCTAGCGGGACACAAGAGACCCAGTACTTC. V is TRBV5-1 and J is TRBJ2-5; TRBD2 aligns across 9 bases. V shed 0 bases and J 2 bases; nucleotides not matched to a gene: 2. Germline V gene sequence: CDR1 SGHRS, CDR2 YFSETQ. CDR3 length: 15 amino acids. The complete variable domain, with remaining parts taken from reference TRBV5-1 and TRBJ2-5, reads KAGVTQTPRYLIKTRGQQVTLSCSPISGHRSVSWYQQTPGQGLQFLFEYFSETQRNKGNFPGRFSGRQFSNSRSEMNVSTLELGDSALYLCASSLASGTQETQYFGPGTRLLVL.